These T cell receptor beta chains were read from a single sample in a study of blood T cell repertoires in COVID-19. Only in-frame clones appear in the TCRdb table, and some are missing; sequencing was by immunoSEQ multiplex PCR. The data contain 310,000 or so clones, roughly nine tenths of them singletons. The sample taken for sequencing was peripheral blood. The receptors were gathered from a woman between 50 and 59 years old who had recovered from COVID-19. Each CDR3 is given without its conserved first and last residue.

j_call v_call cdr3_length cdr3_aa
TRBJ2-7 TRBV18 14 ASSPQGTGISYEQY
TRBJ2-7 TRBV10-3 12 AITPTGTKYEQY
TRBJ2-7 TRBV3-1/TRBV3-2 12 ASSPEDAAGEQY
TRBJ1-2 TRBV11-2 11 ASSPRPGSGYT
TRBJ2-2 TRBV9 13 ASSGLAENTGELF
TRBJ1-2 TRBV7-2 14 ASSLEEGANGYGYT
TRBJ2-5 TRBV28 10 ASKGGWKTQY
TRBJ2-5 TRBV30 12 AWSVSGVRETQY
TRBJ2-7 TRBV10-3 11 AISDQGIYEQY
TRBJ2-5 TRBV4-3 14 ASSQDLGSGGGAQY
TRBJ2-2 TRBV10-3 12 AIRRSANTGELF
TRBJ2-1 TRBV11-1 13 ASSLLAGVPNEQF
TRBJ2-6 TRBV9 13 ASSVSSSGANVLT
TRBJ2-7 TRBV27 14 ASSLFGGDRGHEQY
TRBJ1-5 TRBV19 11 ASHGRSNQPQH
TRBJ1-6 TRBV6-5 12 ASRTGTGPSPLH
TRBJ1-1 TRBV28 13 ASSLWWGGEAEAF
TRBJ2-3 TRBV7-6 15 ASSLVLAGRSTDTQY
TRBJ2-7 TRBV6-5 13 ASSQPGRGPYEQY
TRBJ2-1 TRBV28 15 ASSLPSSGRPYNEQF
TRBJ1-5 TRBV12-5 11 ASVPEWAQPQH
TRBJ2-3 TRBV5-1 14 ASSLEGLAGVDTQY
TRBJ1-2 TRBV29-1 13 SVSTRGFSSYGYT
TRBJ2-7 TRBV30 11 AWSTGVSYEQY
TRBJ2-7 TRBV15 13 ATSRGTGVAYEQY
TRBJ2-5 TRBV2 14 ASMSTPNHLQETQY
TRBJ2-5 TRBV9 14 ASSVGGGGVWETQY
TRBJ1-1 TRBV5-1 14 ASSSRPPGLDTEAF
TRBJ1-2 TRBV18 12 ASSQVTGARGYT
TRBJ1-1 TRBV11-2 11 ASRLGDGIGAF
TRBJ2-5 TRBV30 15 AWRPSEGGGPSGTQY
TRBJ2-1 TRBV6-1 13 ASSVRDRAAGEQF
TRBJ2-7 TRBV6-5 11 ASSWSINNEQY
TRBJ1-3 TRBV5-5 13 ASSLGDREGNTIY
TRBJ1-1 TRBV3-1/TRBV3-2 12 ASSPRGRSPEAF
TRBJ1-5 TRBV19 13 ASSISEGQGQPQH
TRBJ1-5 TRBV19 13 ASNPGTGNNQPQH
TRBJ2-1 TRBV10-3 12 ASLAGGSYNEQF
TRBJ2-4 TRBV29-1 13 SVGGLEGAKNIQY
TRBJ2-1 TRBV24-1 12 ATSDWVMGHEQF
TRBJ1-2 TRBV7-2 12 ASSSGTGTYGYT
TRBJ2-3 TRBV20-1 16 SASKTSGGPPSTDTQY
TRBJ2-7 TRBV7-3 13 ASSPHNRGVYEQY